Each of the 29 T cell receptor beta chains below was sequenced from the same sample in a study of cytotoxic CD8 clonotypes in ibrutinib-treated CLL. Only in-frame clones appear in the TCRdb table, and some are missing; sequencing was by immunoSEQ multiplex PCR. The table has over 120,000 clones, about 79% seen once. The source was PBMCs, collected after 12 months of ibrutinib treatment. Receptors originate from a human donor with chronic lymphocytic leukemia.

This chain joins TRBV27 and TRBJ2-1; 8 bases are shared with TRBD2. V shed 4 bases, J shed 7 bases, and the junction held 6 bases outside the gene matches. The CDR3 totals 14 residues. The germline CDR1 and CDR2 sequences are MNHEY and SMNVEV (reference sequence). CDR3 residues: CASSSPGGGNEQFF. In nucleotides, the CDR3 is TGTGCCAGCAGTTCCCCGGGGGGGGGTAATGAGCAGTTCTTC.

The chain has TRBV28 and TRBJ2-5; D unresolved. CDR3 length: 13 amino acids. Trimming took 5 bases from V and 10 from J, leaving 17 bases between them. Germline loops: CDR1 MDHEN, CDR2 SYDVKM. CDR3 amino acids: CASSIRNFPIQYF. The CDR3 DNA reads TGTGCCAGCAGTATACGCAACTTTCCAATCCAGTACTTC.

This chain connects TRBV7-9 to TRBJ1-5, with 7 nucleotides matching TRBD1. CDR3 size: 14 residues. Germline values: CDR1 SEHNR, CDR2 FQNEAQ (reference sequence). Unmatched junction bases numbered 6, after V lost 5 bases and J lost 5 bases. The CDR3 sequence is CASSVYRGDQPQHF. In nucleotides, the CDR3 is TGTGCCAGCAGCGTATACAGGGGAGATCAGCCCCAGCATTTT.

V and J are TRBV2 and TRBJ2-7, with TRBD2 identical over 14 bases. The CDR3 contains 15 residues. V lost 4 bases to trimming and J lost 2 bases; unmatched junction nucleotides: 1. CDR1 is SNHLY and CDR2 is FYNNEI in the germline V gene. The CDR3 DNA reads as TGTGCCAGCAGTGGGACTAGCGGGGGGCCCTACGAGCAGTACTTC. This sequence encodes CASSGTSGGPYEQYF.

The chain is built from TRBV5-1 and TRBJ2-5; 12 nucleotides align to TRBD2. The germline V gene has CDR1 SGHRS and CDR2 YFSETQ. Unmatched junction bases numbered 8, after V lost 0 bases and J lost 2 bases. The CDR3 loop spans 18 amino acids. CDR3 bases: TGCGCCAGCAGCTTGGCTAGCGGGAGGGCCTGGAGGCAAGAGACCCAGTACTTC. Translating it yields CASSLASGRAWRQETQYF.

This chain connects TRBV2 to TRBJ2-3, with D uncertain. Germline V gives CDR1 SNHLY, CDR2 FYNNEI. The CDR3 is 10 amino acids. Trimming shortened V by 1 base and J by 7 bases, and 0 bases separated the two germline ends. CDR3 amino acids: CASSEDTQYF. CDR3 DNA sequence: TGTGCCAGCAGTGAAGATACGCAGTATTTT.

The V gene is TRBV18, the J gene TRBJ1-4; 9 bases map to TRBD1. Trimming at V came to 4 bases and at J to 7 bases, leaving 4 bases not matched to a gene. The CDR3 has 14 residues. CDR1 and CDR2 (germline): KGHSH, LQKENI. CDR3 nucleotides: TGTGCCAGCTCACAGGGACAGGGAGGTGAAAAACTGTTTTTT. Translated: CASSQGQGGEKLFF.

This clone was detected once. The chain recombines TRBV2 with TRBJ2-3; the match to TRBD2 covers 14 bases. The J segment lost 3 bases and the V segment lost 5 bases, leaving 10 bases of the junction unmatched. CDR1 and CDR2 (germline): SNHLY, FYNNEI. CDR3 length equals 18 residues. The CDR3 DNA reads TGTGCCAGCAGTACCCGGACTAGCGGGAGGAGGAGGACAGATACGCAGTATTTT. Amino acid sequence: CASSTRTSGRRRTDTQYF.

The rearrangement links TRBV10-3 to TRBJ2-5, with no clear D. Germline V gives CDR1 ENHRY, CDR2 SYGVKD. V was trimmed by 0 bases and J by 4 bases, leaving 9 bases between them. The CDR3 extends over 14 amino acids. CDR3 in DNA: TGTGCCATCAGTGAGTCTAGACTCGGAGAGACCCAGTACTTC. This translates into CAISESRLGETQYF.

The chain joins TRBV27 to TRBJ2-1, with TRBD2 matching over 9 bases. This CDR3 spans 16 amino acids. The V segment lost 2 bases and the J segment 5 bases; nucleotides outside the gene matches: 7. The germline V gene encodes CDR1 MNHEY and CDR2 SMNVEV (reference sequence). Here the CDR3 DNA reads TGTGCCAGCAGTTTAGGGTCTAGCGGGACGAACAATGAGCAGTTCTTC. It specifies CASSLGSSGTNNEQFF.

The chain uses TRBV4-1 and TRBJ1-1; D perhaps matches TRBD1 (5 bases). V dropped 6 bases and J dropped 2 bases, with 16 bases sitting between them. Germline assignment: CDR1 MGHRA and CDR2 YSYEKL. This CDR3 contains 15 residues. The CDR3 is CASRRGSGENTEAFF. CDR3 coding DNA: TGCGCCAGCAGAAGAGGGTCGGGGGAAAACACTGAAGCTTTCTTT.

The chain joins TRBV14 to TRBJ1-2, with TRBD1 as a possible D gene (5 bases). CDR1 and CDR2 (germline): SGHDN, FVKESK. Trimming took 1 base from V and 3 from J, leaving 12 bases between them. The CDR3 consists of 15 residues. The CDR3 reads CASSQGARDYYGYTF. The CDR3 DNA sequence: TGTGCCAGCAGCCAAGGGGCGAGGGACTACTATGGCTACACCTTC.

The chain joins TRBV6-1 to TRBJ2-7; 12 nucleotides line up with TRBD1. Germline CDR1 MNHNS, CDR2 SASEGT. With V trimmed by 4 bases and J by 1 base, 5 bases remained unmatched. This CDR3 contains 16 residues. CDR3 sequence reads: CASSGDRGLVSYEQYF. The DNA for the CDR3 is TGTGCCAGCAGTGGGGACAGGGGGCTAGTTTCCTACGAGCAGTACTTC.

The gene calls are TRBV27 and TRBJ2-7, with D possibly being TRBD2 (5 bases). Trimming left V 6 bases short and J 7 bases short, with 16 bases between. Germline V CDR1 and CDR2: MNHEY, SMNVEV (reference sequence). The CDR3 sequence is 13 residues long. The CDR3 here is CASSETSFVEQYF. CDR3 DNA sequence: TGTGCCAGCAGCGAAACTAGTTTCGTGGAGCAGTACTTC.

This chain uses TRBV19 with TRBJ2-5; 8 bases agree with TRBD1. Germline trimming cut 5 bases from V and 5 bases from J; bases unmatched to any gene: 10. The CDR3 is made up of 15 amino acids. The germline CDR1 and CDR2 sequences are LNHDA and SQIVND (reference sequence). The CDR3 loop is CASSHGTGIGETQYF. CDR3 nucleotides: TGTGCCAGTAGTCATGGGACAGGTATAGGGGAGACCCAGTACTTC.

The chain combines TRBV4-3 with TRBJ2-7; D unresolved. The V end was cut by 0 bases, the J end by 3 bases, with 15 bases between. Germline lookup yields CDR1 LGHNA and CDR2 YSLEER. CDR3 size: 16 residues. CDR3 in DNA: TGCGCCAGCAGCCAAGATTCCGTCCTCGAGGTCTACGAGCAGTACTTC. Translated: CASSQDSVLEVYEQYF.

This clone occurred once. The chain's CDR3 is CASSFSVGETQYF. The DNA for the CDR3 is TGTGCCAGCAGCTTCTCCGTGGGGGAGACCCAGTACTTC. This sequence joins TRBV7-9 and TRBJ2-5, with D uncertain. The V end lost 3 bases, the J end lost 5 bases, and 10 bases lay between the germline ends. The length of the CDR3 is 13 residues. Germline V gene lookup returns CDR1 SEHNR and CDR2 FQNEAQ (reference sequence). The whole variable domain, remainder taken from reference TRBV7-9 and TRBJ2-5, is DTGVSQNPRHKITKRGQNVTFRCDPISEHNRLYWYRQTLGQGPEFLTYFQNEAQLEKSRLLSDRFSAERPKGSFSTLEIQRTEQGDSAMYLCASSFSVGETQYFGPGTRLLVL.

The V gene is TRBV19, the J gene TRBJ1-4, with unresolved D. CDR1 LNHDA and CDR2 SQIVND come from the germline V gene (reference sequence). V lost 0 bases and J lost 5, with 13 bases in between. This CDR3 has 16 amino acids. The CDR3 nucleotides read TGTGCCAGTAGTATAGATCGGGCACACGTGAATGAAAAACTGTTTTTT. It codes for CASSIDRAHVNEKLFF.

J is TRBJ1-4 and V is TRBV4-3; the D is unclear. V lost 1 base, J lost 7 bases, and 10 bases lay in between. Germline lookup yields CDR1 LGHNA and CDR2 YSLEER. This CDR3 spans 14 amino acids. Here the CDR3 reads CASSQVGRIEKLFF. As DNA, the CDR3 is TGCGCCAGCAGCCAAGTGGGGAGGATTGAAAAACTGTTTTTT.

The J gene is TRBJ1-2, the V gene TRBV11-2; tentative D call: TRBD1 (6 bases). The CDR3 spans 14 residues. V gave up 5 bases and J gave up 7 bases, with 17 bases separating them. Germline V gene lookup returns CDR1 SGHAT and CDR2 FQNNGV. Written as DNA, the CDR3 is TGTGCCAGCAGCGGAAGACAGGCCCGCGGTGGCTACACCTTC. It translates to CASSGRQARGGYTF.

The chain is built from TRBV4-1 and TRBJ2-2, with D maybe TRBD2 (8 bases). The CDR3 has 19 amino acids. V gave up 2 bases and J gave up 2 bases, with 21 bases separating them. Germline CDR1 is MGHRA and CDR2 is YSYEKL. The CDR3 nucleotides read TGCGCCAGCAGCCAATTTGCGGTTAGCGGGACAGACAACACCGGGGAGCTGTTTTTT. Encoded protein: CASSQFAVSGTDNTGELFF.

The chain employs TRBV6-1 and TRBJ2-3; tentative D call: TRBD2 (6 bases). Trimming removed 7 bases from V and 7 bases from J, with 21 bases in between. Germline V gene sequence: CDR1 MNHNS, CDR2 SASEGT. The CDR3 length is 15 residues. CDR3 sequence: CASTVLWGTGHTQYF. CDR3 coding DNA: TGTGCCAGCACTGTTCTTTGGGGGACTGGACATACGCAGTATTTT.

The rearrangement joins TRBV7-9 to TRBJ2-1; D unclear. With 4 bases removed from V and 7 bases from J, the gap between germline ends came to 11 bases. CDR1 is SEHNR and CDR2 is FQNEAQ in the germline V gene (reference sequence). The CDR3 has 13 amino acids. CDR3 loop: CASSSISSNEQFF. The CDR3 nucleotides are TGTGCCAGCAGCTCGATTAGCTCAAATGAGCAGTTCTTC.

J is TRBJ1-1 and V is TRBV6-5, with D perhaps matching TRBD1 (6 bases). The CDR3 is 14 amino acids. Germline CDR1 is MNHEY and CDR2 is SVGAGI. Trimming left V 6 bases short and J 3 bases short, with 14 bases between. The CDR3 DNA reads as TGTGCCAGCAGACAGGGACGGTGGGACACTGAAGCTTTCTTT. Protein sequence: CASRQGRWDTEAFF.

This clone was counted only a few times. The chain recombines TRBV28 with TRBJ1-2; a possible D gene is TRBD1 (5 bases). Trimming pared 5 bases from V and 6 bases from J, leaving 10 bases between. Germline V lookup: CDR1 MDHEN, CDR2 SYDVKM. The CDR3 runs 12 residues. In DNA, the CDR3 is TGTGCCAGCAGTGGGGGGGGAAATGGCTACACCTTC. It translates to CASSGGGNGYTF.

This chain joins TRBV29-1 and TRBJ1-1; maybe TRBD1 (6 bases). The CDR3 extends over 14 amino acids. The germline V gene has CDR1 SQVTM and CDR2 ANQGSEA. Trimming pared 4 bases from V and 5 bases from J, leaving 17 bases between. CDR3 region: CSVGAGVIGTEAFF. Here the CDR3 DNA reads TGCAGCGTTGGTGCAGGGGTCATAGGGACTGAAGCTTTCTTT.

V and J are TRBV18 and TRBJ2-7; 9 nucleotides line up with TRBD1. Germline trimming cut 6 bases from V and 4 bases from J; bases unmatched to any gene: 13. The CDR3 is made up of 16 amino acids. Germline CDR1 reads KGHSH; CDR2 reads LQKENI. In DNA form, the CDR3 reads TGTGCCAGCTCGCCAAGAGGCGGGACAGGGTTGTACGAGCAGTACTTC. Translation gives CASSPRGGTGLYEQYF.

The chain carries TRBV10-3 and TRBJ2-1, with TRBD1 identical over 7 bases. J was trimmed by 2 bases and V by 10 bases; bases with no gene match: 11. The CDR3 length is 15 residues. CDR1 is ENHRY and CDR2 is SYGVKD in the germline V gene. The CDR3 DNA follows: TGTGCCACGGCCGGACAGGTCATTACCTACAATGAGCAGTTCTTC. It specifies CATAGQVITYNEQFF.

The CDR3 is CASSRAPYEQYF. The CDR3 bases are TGTGCCAGTAGCAGGGCTCCCTACGAGCAGTACTTC. The V and J genes are TRBV6-6 and TRBJ2-7; tentative D call: TRBD1 (5 bases). V was pared by 9 bases and J by 2 bases, with 11 bases between. Germline CDR1 MNHNY, CDR2 SVGAGI (reference sequence). The CDR3 covers 12 residues.